The 30 T cell receptor beta chains listed next were all sequenced from one sample in a study of blood T cell repertoires in COVID-19. Here immunoSEQ multiplex PCR was the method, and the copy in TCRdb shows in-frame clones only, minus some. The data contain hundreds of thousands of clones, roughly 85% of them singletons. The sequenced material came from peripheral blood. The source is a human donor in a cohort sampled during active COVID-19.

On this clone: This same CDR3 is encoded by further DNA sequences in the sample. V and J are TRBV7-2 and TRBJ2-7, with a tentative D call TRBD2 (5 bases). The CDR3 is 12 residues long. Germline V CDR1 and CDR2: SGHTA, FQGNSA. The V gene lost 2 bases and the J gene lost 6 bases, with 8 bases spanning the gap. The CDR3 sequence: CASSLTGSEQYF. The CDR3 DNA reads TGTGCCAGCAGCTTAACTGGGAGCGAGCAGTACTTC. Combining the CDR3 with reference TRBV7-2 and TRBJ2-7 gives the whole variable domain GAGVSQSPSNKVTEKGKDVELRCDPISGHTALYWYRQSLGQGLEFLIYFQGNSAPDKSGLPSDRFSAERTGGSVSTLTIQRTQQEDSAVYLCASSLTGSEQYFGPGTRLTVT.

This clone was counted a single time. The chain is built from TRBV27 and TRBJ2-1; 7 bases map to TRBD1. Germline V CDR1 and CDR2: MNHEY, SMNVEV (reference sequence). The junction had 4 bases not matched to a gene; V was cut back by 4 bases and J by 4 bases. CDR3 length: 14 residues. CDR3 nucleotide sequence: TGTGCCAGCAGTTCCCGGGACAGATACAATGAGCAGTTCTTC. This encodes CASSSRDRYNEQFF.

In DNA form, the CDR3 reads TGTGCCAGCAGTTTCCCGCAGGGAGAGCAGTACTTC. It encodes CASSFPQGEQYF. The V gene is TRBV12-3 or TRBV12-4, the J gene TRBJ2-7; the D gene is possibly TRBD1 (5 bases). The CDR3 is 12 amino acids. V lost 3 bases and J 7 bases, leaving 10 bases between the germline ends.

The chain carries TRBV7-9 and TRBJ2-7, with 8 nucleotides matching TRBD1. Looked up from germline, CDR1 is SEHNR and CDR2 is FQNEAQ (reference sequence). V dropped 8 bases and J dropped 1; count of bases not matched to a gene: 7. The CDR3 sequence is 14 residues long. The CDR3 spells CASGLQGASYEQYF. The CDR3 coding sequence is TGTGCCAGCGGCCTCCAGGGGGCATCCTACGAGCAGTACTTC.

This chain connects TRBV9 to TRBJ2-5; TRBD2 agrees at 13 bases. The V and J ends lost 0 bases and 5 bases, in that order; junction bases with no gene match: 4. The length of the CDR3 is 16 residues. Germline assignment: CDR1 SGDLS and CDR2 YYNGEE. The CDR3 protein is CASSVAGLAGSETQYF. CDR3 bases: TGTGCCAGCAGCGTAGCGGGACTAGCGGGGTCGGAGACCCAGTACTTC.

This chain connects TRBV19 to TRBJ1-2; D gene unclear. Germline CDR1 is LNHDA and CDR2 is SQIVND (reference sequence). Trimming took 7 bases from V and 4 from J, leaving 13 bases between them. This CDR3 is built from 13 residues. DNA of the CDR3: TGTGCCAGTATGACACCTTCTGGCTATGGCTACACCTTC. Amino acids: CASMTPSGYGYTF. Full variable domain (missing parts from reference TRBV19 and TRBJ1-2): DGGITQSPKYLFRKEGQNVTLSCEQNLNHDAMYWYRQDPGQGLRLIYYSQIVNDFQKGDIAEGYSVSREKKESFPLTVTSAQKNPTAFYLCASMTPSGYGYTFGSGTRLTVV.

The chain couples TRBV30 to TRBJ2-6; D may be TRBD1 (6 bases). CDR3 length equals 18 residues. Germline V lookup: CDR1 GTSNPN, CDR2 SVGIG (reference sequence). The V and J ends lost 2 bases and 4 bases respectively, with 21 bases between them. The CDR3 here is CAWSFAGAGVRGANVLTF. The CDR3 DNA follows: TGTGCCTGGAGTTTCGCAGGGGCGGGCGTACGAGGGGCCAACGTCCTGACTTTC.

This clone was seen a single time. This chain joins TRBV12-2 and TRBJ2-7; the table's D call of TRBD1 was not tested on the DNA. TRBV12-2 corresponds to a pseudogene. The CDR3 spans 15 residues. Written as DNA, the CDR3 is TGTGCAAGTCGCTTGGGCAGGGCCCTCCGCCAGGAGCAGTACTTC. Protein product: CASRLGRALRQEQYF.

The chain has TRBV5-1 and TRBJ2-3; tentative D call: TRBD2 (5 bases). Germline CDR1 reads SGHRS; CDR2 reads YFSETQ. The CDR3 has 16 residues. V dropped 4 bases and J dropped 4 bases, with 19 bases sitting between them. This CDR3 reads CASSGSRPGGADTQYF. As DNA, the CDR3 is TGCGCCAGCAGCGGCTCGAGGCCCGGAGGTGCAGATACGCAGTATTTT.

V is TRBV7-6 and J is TRBJ2-5, with a tentative D call TRBD1 (6 bases). The CDR3 sequence is 14 residues long. V lost 0 bases to trimming and J lost 4 bases, with 9 bases between them. CDR1 is SGHVS and CDR2 is FNYEAQ in the germline V gene. The CDR3 protein is CASSLAGGSETQYF. Written as DNA, the CDR3 is TGTGCCAGCAGCTTAGCAGGGGGATCAGAGACCCAGTACTTC.

The chain links TRBV7-9 to TRBJ1-2; 8 nucleotides line up with TRBD1. The CDR3 is made up of 14 amino acids. V lost 3 bases to trimming and J lost 5 bases; unmatched junction nucleotides: 5. Germline V gene lookup returns CDR1 SEHNR and CDR2 FQNEAQ (reference sequence). CDR3 in amino acids: CASSFGTGSYGYTF. The DNA of the CDR3 is TGTGCCAGCAGCTTCGGGACAGGATCATATGGCTACACCTTC.

This clone was seen ten or more times. As DNA, the CDR3 is TGTGCTAGTGGTTTACGTTATGGGAGCAGCTCTGGAAACACCATATATTTT. It specifies CASGLRYGSSSGNTIYF. This sequence joins TRBV12-5 and TRBJ1-3; D is undetermined. Germline V CDR1 and CDR2: LGHNT, FRNRAP. The CDR3 loop spans 17 amino acids. The V gene lost 3 bases and the J gene lost 0 bases, with 15 bases spanning the gap.

In its sample, this clone was seen a few times. This rearrangement joins TRBV19 to TRBJ1-1, with 9 nucleotides matching TRBD1. The trim removed 5 bases at V and 0 bases at J, leaving 13 bases unmatched. Germline V gives CDR1 LNHDA, CDR2 SQIVND (reference sequence). This CDR3 region has 18 residues. CDR3 protein: CASSLPDRGLSMNTEAFF. The CDR3, as DNA: TGTGCCAGTAGTCTGCCGGACAGGGGCCTATCCATGAACACTGAAGCTTTCTTT.

This clone was seen a handful of times. The J gene is TRBJ2-7, the V gene TRBV2; D might be TRBD1 (6 bases). V lost 5 bases and J 5 bases, leaving 25 bases between the germline ends. This CDR3 region has 17 residues. Germline V gives CDR1 SNHLY, CDR2 FYNNEI. The DNA of the CDR3 is TGTGCCAGCAGTAAACCCAGGGGCCAGGAATGGGGTGACGAGCAGTACTTC. The encoded protein is CASSKPRGQEWGDEQYF. Variable domain in full (rest from reference TRBV2 and TRBJ2-7): EPEVTQTPSHQVTQMGQEVILRCVPISNHLYFYWYRQILGQKVEFLVSFYNNEISEKSEIFDDQFSVERPDGSNFTLKIRSTKLEDSAMYFCASSKPRGQEWGDEQYFGPGTRLTVT.

The chain couples TRBV5-1 to TRBJ2-5; D is uncertain. The ends were cut back, 2 bases at V and 2 bases at J, with 16 bases in the middle. The length of the CDR3 is 16 residues. Germline V gene sequence: CDR1 SGHRS, CDR2 YFSETQ. CDR3 loop: CASSFGDGRLQETQYF. The CDR3 DNA reads as TGCGCCAGCAGCTTCGGAGACGGCAGATTACAAGAGACCCAGTACTTC. Filled out from reference TRBV5-1 and TRBJ2-5, the complete variable domain reads KAGVTQTPRYLIKTRGQQVTLSCSPISGHRSVSWYQQTPGQGLQFLFEYFSETQRNKGNFPGRFSGRQFSNSRSEMNVSTLELGDSALYLCASSFGDGRLQETQYFGPGTRLLVL.

This rearrangement joins TRBV6-5 to TRBJ1-6; weak D call: TRBD1 (5 bases). Trimming shortened V by 6 bases and J by 14 bases, and 20 bases separated the two germline ends. The CDR3 consists of 14 residues. Per germline, CDR1 MNHEY and CDR2 SVGAGI. The DNA of the CDR3 is TGTGCCAGCAGACCAAGGGGAGGGATAATGACCCTCCACTTT. It specifies CASRPRGGIMTLHF.

The chain uses TRBV5-5 and TRBJ2-7; D may be TRBD1 (5 bases). V lost 0 bases, J lost 0 bases, and 13 bases lay in between. The CDR3 sequence is 16 residues long. CDR1 is SGHKS and CDR2 is YYEKEE in the germline V gene (reference sequence). CDR3 in amino acids: CASSLEWGRYSYEQYF. CDR3 DNA sequence: TGTGCCAGCAGCTTGGAGTGGGGCAGATACTCCTACGAGCAGTACTTC.

V is TRBV6-5 and J is TRBJ1-2; D uncertain. V was trimmed by 6 bases and J by 5 bases, leaving 16 bases between them. Germline CDR1 reads MNHEY; CDR2 reads SVGAGI. This CDR3 comprises 14 residues. This chain's CDR3 is CASRRSLKGYGYTF. The CDR3 region has the DNA TGTGCCAGCAGGAGGTCCCTCAAAGGTTATGGCTACACCTTC.

The chain joins TRBV5-1 to TRBJ1-1; 7 bases are shared with TRBD1. J lost 1 base, V lost 8 bases, and 8 bases had no gene match. In germline, CDR1 is SGHRS, CDR2 YFSETQ. The CDR3 loop spans 14 amino acids. DNA of the CDR3: TGCGCCAGTGCAGAGGGGGCGCGGAACACTGAAGCTTTCTTT. It is translated as CASAEGARNTEAFF.

This chain connects TRBV19 to TRBJ2-1; 8 nucleotides match TRBD2. With V trimmed by 7 bases and J by 8 bases, 10 bases remained unmatched. The germline gives CDR1 LNHDA, CDR2 SQIVND (reference sequence). The CDR3 is 14 residues long. CDR3: CASTSGGIPDEQFF. The CDR3 DNA reads as TGTGCCAGTACCTCGGGAGGGATCCCAGATGAGCAGTTCTTC.

The V and J genes are TRBV15 and TRBJ1-5, with TRBD1 matching over 9 bases. Trimming took 1 base from V and 4 from J; bases not matched to a gene: 8. The CDR3 contains 17 residues. From germline, CDR1 is LNHNV and CDR2 YYDKDF (reference sequence). The CDR3 nucleotides are TGTGCCACCAGCAGAGGTGGGAAGACAGGGGGTAATCAGCCCCAGCATTTT. Protein product: CATSRGGKTGGNQPQHF.

The J gene is TRBJ1-3, the V gene TRBV30; D uncertain. The germline V gene has CDR1 GTSNPN and CDR2 SVGIG (reference sequence). The CDR3 loop spans 14 amino acids. Deletions cut 3 bases from V and 0 bases from J, with 9 bases between. The DNA for the CDR3 is TGTGCCTGGAGCCAGAAAAGCTCTGGAAACACCATATATTTT. Protein product: CAWSQKSSGNTIYF.

The rearrangement joins TRBV24-1 to TRBJ2-4, with TRBD1 matching over 7 bases. This CDR3 has 15 amino acids. CDR1 and CDR2 (germline): KGHDR, SFDVKD. The J segment lost 1 base and the V segment lost 4 bases, leaving 3 bases of the junction unmatched. CDR3 coding DNA: TGTGCCACCAGTGAAGCCAGGGGGGCCAAAAACATTCAGTACTTC. Its translation is CATSEARGAKNIQYF.

V gene TRBV5-6 combines with J gene TRBJ2-1; TRBD2 matches 12 bases. This CDR3 is 15 amino acids long. Germline V lookup: CDR1 SGHDT, CDR2 YYEEEE. The V gene end was trimmed by 3 bases and the J gene end by 3 bases; junction bases not matched to a gene: 1. CDR3 loop: CASSSLAGGYNEQFF. Here the CDR3 DNA reads TGTGCCAGCAGCTCACTAGCGGGGGGCTACAATGAGCAGTTCTTC.

With regard to this clone: The same CDR3 arises from other DNA sequences in this sample as well. The J gene is TRBJ1-2, the V gene TRBV5-1; no definite D call. Trimming pared 0 bases from V and 2 bases from J, leaving 8 bases between. CDR1 and CDR2 from the germline V gene are SGHRS and YFSETQ. The CDR3 has 14 amino acids. The CDR3 coding sequence is TGCGCCAGCAGCTTGGTCGGTACCAACTATGGCTACACCTTC. Translated, it gives CASSLVGTNYGYTF.

The rearrangement uses TRBV27 and TRBJ2-1, with a tentative D call TRBD1 (6 bases). Germline V gives CDR1 MNHEY, CDR2 SMNVEV (reference sequence). Trimming removed 6 bases at V and 0 bases at J, with 15 bases between. This CDR3 comprises 16 residues. The CDR3 nucleotides are TGTGCCAGCAGCGAAGAAGGGGGTAGCTCCTACAATGAGCAGTTCTTC. Residues: CASSEEGGSSYNEQFF.

This chain uses TRBV10-3 with TRBJ1-6; D not certain. Trimming stripped 4 bases from V and 9 bases from J, with 16 bases between. This CDR3 is built from 15 residues. Germline-derived CDR1 and CDR2 are ENHRY and SYGVKD. The CDR3 protein is CAISGHTTPSSPLHF. CDR3 nucleotides: TGTGCCATCAGTGGTCATACCACTCCTAGTTCACCCCTCCACTTT.

The genes are TRBV2 and TRBJ2-3; a weak D match, TRBD1 (6 bases). This CDR3 has 13 amino acids. Trimming cost V 5 bases and J 4 bases, with 10 bases left between them. The germline CDR1 and CDR2 sequences are SNHLY and FYNNEI. CDR3 DNA sequence: TGTGCCAGCAGTACAGGGATTGCAGATACGCAGTATTTT. Translated, it gives CASSTGIADTQYF.

This chain joins TRBV27 and TRBJ2-7; 7 nucleotides line up with TRBD2. J gave up 2 bases and V 4 bases, and 5 bases lay outside the gene matches. This CDR3 region has 14 residues. The germline gives CDR1 MNHEY, CDR2 SMNVEV (reference sequence). This CDR3 is CASSYGGLPYEQYF. CDR3 sequence (DNA): TGTGCCAGCAGTTACGGGGGGTTACCCTACGAGCAGTACTTC.

The chain has TRBV3-1 (or the pseudogene TRBV3-2) and TRBJ2-1, with D possibly being TRBD2 (5 bases). In germline, CDR1 is LGHDT, CDR2 YNNKEL (reference sequence). Trimming took 4 bases from V and 5 from J, leaving 18 bases between them. The CDR3 spans 16 residues. CDR3 nucleotide sequence: TGTGCCAGCAGCCGACGGTCGGCTAGCTTCAACAATGAGCAGTTCTTC. Its translation: CASSRRSASFNNEQFF.